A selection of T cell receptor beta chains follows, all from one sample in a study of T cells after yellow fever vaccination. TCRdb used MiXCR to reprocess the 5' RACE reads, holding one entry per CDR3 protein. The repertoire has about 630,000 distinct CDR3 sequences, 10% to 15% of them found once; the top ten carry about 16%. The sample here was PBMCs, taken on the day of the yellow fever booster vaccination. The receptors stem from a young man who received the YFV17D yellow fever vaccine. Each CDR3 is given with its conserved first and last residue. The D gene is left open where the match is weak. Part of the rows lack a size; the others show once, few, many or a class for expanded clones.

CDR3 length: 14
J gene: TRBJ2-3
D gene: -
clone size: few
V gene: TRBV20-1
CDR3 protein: CSASQDPSTDTQYF
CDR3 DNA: TGCAGTGCTAGCCAGGACCCGAGCACAGATACGCAGTATTTT

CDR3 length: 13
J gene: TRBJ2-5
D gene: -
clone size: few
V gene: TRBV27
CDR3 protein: CASSTGTWKAQYF
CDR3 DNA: TGTGCCAGCAGCACCGGGACATGGAAGGCCCAGTACTTC

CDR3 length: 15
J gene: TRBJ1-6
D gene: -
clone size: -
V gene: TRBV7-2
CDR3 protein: CASSSQGGLNSPLHF
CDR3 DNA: TGTGCCAGCAGCTCCCAGGGCGGGTTAAACTCACCCCTCCACTTT

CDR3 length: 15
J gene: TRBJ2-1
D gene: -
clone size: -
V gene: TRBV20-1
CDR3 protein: CSARDRGKSVNEQFF
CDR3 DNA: TGCAGTGCTAGAGATCGAGGGAAGTCTGTCAATGAGCAGTTCTTC

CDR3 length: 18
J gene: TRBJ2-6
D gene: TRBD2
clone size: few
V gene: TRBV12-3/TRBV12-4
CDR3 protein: CASSLTSGGLSGANVLTF
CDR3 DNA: TGTGCCAGCAGTTTGACTAGCGGAGGCCTCTCTGGGGCCAACGTCCTGACTTTC

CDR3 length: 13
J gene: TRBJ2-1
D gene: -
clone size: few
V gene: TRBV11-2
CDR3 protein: CASSLGGVDEQFF
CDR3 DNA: TGTGCCAGCAGCTTAGGGGGGGTCGATGAGCAGTTCTTC

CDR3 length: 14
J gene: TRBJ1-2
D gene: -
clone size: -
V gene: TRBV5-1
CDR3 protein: CASSALGGSERYTF
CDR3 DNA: TGCGCCAGCAGCGCCTTGGGGGGGTCGGAACGCTACACCTTC

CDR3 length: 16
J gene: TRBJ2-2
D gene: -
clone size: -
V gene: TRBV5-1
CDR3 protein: CASSAGHTPNTGELFF
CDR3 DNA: TGCGCCAGCAGCGCGGGACATACCCCGAACACCGGGGAGCTGTTTTTT

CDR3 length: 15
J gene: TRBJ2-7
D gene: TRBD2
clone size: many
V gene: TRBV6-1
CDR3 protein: CASSRERGGAYEQYF
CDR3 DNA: TGTGCCAGCAGTCGGGAGCGGGGTGGCGCCTACGAGCAGTACTTC

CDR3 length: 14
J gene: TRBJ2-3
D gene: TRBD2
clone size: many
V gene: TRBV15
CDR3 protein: CATLGGSATDTQYF
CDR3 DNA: TGTGCCACCCTCGGCGGGAGCGCGACAGATACGCAGTATTTT

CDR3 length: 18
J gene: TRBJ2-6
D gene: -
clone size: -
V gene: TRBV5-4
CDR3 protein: CASSLVQGQFSGANVLTF
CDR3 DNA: TGTGCCAGCAGCTTGGTTCAGGGCCAGTTCTCTGGGGCCAACGTCCTGACTTTC

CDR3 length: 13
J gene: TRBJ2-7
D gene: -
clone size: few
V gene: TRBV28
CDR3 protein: CASSGGTDHEQYF
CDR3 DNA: TGTGCCAGCAGCGGTGGGACCGACCACGAGCAGTACTTC

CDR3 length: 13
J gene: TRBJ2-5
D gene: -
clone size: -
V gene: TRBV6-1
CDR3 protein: CASAVSVEKTQYF
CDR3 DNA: TGTGCCAGCGCGGTTTCGGTAGAAAAGACCCAGTACTTC

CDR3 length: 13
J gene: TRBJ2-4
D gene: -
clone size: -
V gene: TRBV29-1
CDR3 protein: CSVDPGGGNIQYF
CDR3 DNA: TGCAGCGTTGACCCAGGGGGGGGAAACATTCAGTACTTC

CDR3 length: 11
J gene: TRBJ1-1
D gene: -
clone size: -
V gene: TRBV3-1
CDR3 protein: CASSQGVSAFF
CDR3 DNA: TGTGCCAGCAGCCAAGGGGTTAGCGCTTTCTTT

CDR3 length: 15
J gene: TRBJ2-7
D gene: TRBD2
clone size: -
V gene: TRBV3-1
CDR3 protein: CASSLNSAGHYEQYF
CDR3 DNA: TGTGCCAGCAGCTTAAATTCAGCGGGGCACTACGAGCAGTACTTC

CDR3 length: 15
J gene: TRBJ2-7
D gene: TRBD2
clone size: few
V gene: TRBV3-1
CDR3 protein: CASSQESLAGFEQYF
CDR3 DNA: TGTGCCAGCAGCCAAGAATCCCTAGCGGGATTCGAGCAGTACTTC

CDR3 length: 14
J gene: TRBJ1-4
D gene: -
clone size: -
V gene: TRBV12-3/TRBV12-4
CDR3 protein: CASSFRDLKEKLFF
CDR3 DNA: TGTGCCAGCAGTTTCCGGGACCTAAAAGAAAAACTGTTTTTT

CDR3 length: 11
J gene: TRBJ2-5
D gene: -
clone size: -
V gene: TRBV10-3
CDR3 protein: CATGREETQYF
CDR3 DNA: TGTGCCACCGGGCGAGAGGAGACCCAGTACTTC

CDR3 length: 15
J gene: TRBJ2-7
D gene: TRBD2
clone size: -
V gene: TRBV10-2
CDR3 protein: CASSQVERESYEQYF
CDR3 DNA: TGCGCCAGCAGCCAGGTGGAGCGGGAATCCTACGAGCAGTACTTC

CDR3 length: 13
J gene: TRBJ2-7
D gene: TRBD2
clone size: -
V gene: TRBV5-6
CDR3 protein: CASRHSGSYEQYF
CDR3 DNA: TGTGCCAGCAGACATAGCGGGAGTTACGAGCAGTACTTC

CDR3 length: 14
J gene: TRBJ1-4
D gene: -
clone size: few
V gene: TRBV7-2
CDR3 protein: CASSFSLSGEKLFF
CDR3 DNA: TGTGCCAGCAGCTTCAGCCTCTCTGGGGAAAAACTGTTTTTT

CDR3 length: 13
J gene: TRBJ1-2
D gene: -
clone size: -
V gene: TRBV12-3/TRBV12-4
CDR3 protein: CASTRGRDYGYTF
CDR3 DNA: TGTGCCAGCACCCGCGGCCGGGACTATGGCTACACCTTC

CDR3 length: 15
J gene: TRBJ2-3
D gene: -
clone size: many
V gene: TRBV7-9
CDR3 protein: CASSPGTVSTDTQYF
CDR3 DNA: TGTGCCAGCAGCCCCGGGACGGTTAGCACAGATACGCAGTATTTT

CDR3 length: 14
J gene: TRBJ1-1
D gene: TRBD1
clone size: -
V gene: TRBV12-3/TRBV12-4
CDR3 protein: CASRVDRVYTEAFF
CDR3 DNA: TGTGCCAGCAGGGTCGACAGGGTTTACACTGAAGCTTTCTTT

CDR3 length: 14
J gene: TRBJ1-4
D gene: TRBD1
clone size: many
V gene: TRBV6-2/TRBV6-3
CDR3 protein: CASSGDRADEKLFF
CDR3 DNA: TGTGCCAGCAGTGGAGACAGGGCGGACGAAAAACTGTTTTTT

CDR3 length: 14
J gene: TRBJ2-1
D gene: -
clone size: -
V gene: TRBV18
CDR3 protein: CASSQDPLYNEQFF
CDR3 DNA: TGTGCCAGCTCACAGGACCCACTCTACAATGAGCAGTTCTTC

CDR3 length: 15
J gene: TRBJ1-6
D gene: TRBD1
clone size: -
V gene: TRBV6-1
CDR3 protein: CASRVDREPNSPLHF
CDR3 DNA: TGTGCCAGCAGGGTTGACAGGGAACCCAATTCACCCCTCCACTTT

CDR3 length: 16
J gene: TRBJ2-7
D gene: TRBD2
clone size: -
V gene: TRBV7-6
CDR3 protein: CASSLESAGRTGEQYF
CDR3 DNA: TGTGCCAGCAGCTTAGAGTCAGCGGGAAGGACTGGCGAGCAGTACTTC

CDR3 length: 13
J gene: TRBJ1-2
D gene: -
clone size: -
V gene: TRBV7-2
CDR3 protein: CASSPMTTYGYTF
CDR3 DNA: TGTGCCAGCAGCCCGATGACAACCTATGGCTACACCTTC

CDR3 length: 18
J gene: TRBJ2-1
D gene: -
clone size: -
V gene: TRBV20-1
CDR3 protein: CSADRGGTSGEYYNEQFF
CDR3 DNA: TGCAGTGCTGACAGGGGGGGAACTAGCGGAGAGTATTACAATGAGCAGTTCTTC

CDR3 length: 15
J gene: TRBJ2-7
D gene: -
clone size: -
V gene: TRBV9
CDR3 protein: CASSVDTASTYEQYF
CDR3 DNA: TGTGCCAGCAGCGTAGATACAGCGTCGACCTACGAGCAGTACTTC

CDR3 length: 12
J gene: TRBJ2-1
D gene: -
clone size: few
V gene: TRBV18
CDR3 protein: CASSPAGLEQFF
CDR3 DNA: TGTGCCAGCTCACCGGCAGGCCTTGAGCAGTTCTTC

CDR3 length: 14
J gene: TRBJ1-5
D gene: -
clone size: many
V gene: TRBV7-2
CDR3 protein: CASSLWDSNQPQHF
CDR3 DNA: TGTGCCAGCAGCTTATGGGACAGCAATCAGCCCCAGCATTTT

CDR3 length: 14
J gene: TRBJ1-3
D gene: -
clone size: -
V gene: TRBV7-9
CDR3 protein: CASSFPGSGNTIYF
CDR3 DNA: TGTGCCAGCAGCTTTCCAGGCTCTGGAAACACCATATATTTT

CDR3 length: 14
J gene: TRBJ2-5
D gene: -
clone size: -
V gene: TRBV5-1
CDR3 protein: CASSPGRGQETQYF
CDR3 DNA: TGCGCCAGCAGCCCAGGGAGGGGGCAAGAGACCCAGTACTTC

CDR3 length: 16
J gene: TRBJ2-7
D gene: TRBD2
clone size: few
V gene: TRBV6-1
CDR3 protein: CASILGTSGTASEQYF
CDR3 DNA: TGTGCCAGCATCTTGGGGACTAGCGGCACCGCCTCCGAGCAGTACTTC

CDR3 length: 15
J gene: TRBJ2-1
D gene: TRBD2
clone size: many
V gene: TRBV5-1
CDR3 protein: CASSPGLAGYNEQFF
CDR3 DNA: TGTGCCAGCAGTCCGGGACTAGCGGGATACAATGAGCAGTTCTTC

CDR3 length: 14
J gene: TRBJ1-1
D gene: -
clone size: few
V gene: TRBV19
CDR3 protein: CASSVGGFLTEAFF
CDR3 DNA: TGTGCCAGTAGTGTAGGGGGGTTTCTAACTGAAGCTTTCTTT

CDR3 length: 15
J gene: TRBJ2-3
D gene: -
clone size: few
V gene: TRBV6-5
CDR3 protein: CASSYREVRTDTQYF
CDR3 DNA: TGTGCCAGCAGTTACCGAGAGGTTAGAACAGATACGCAGTATTTT

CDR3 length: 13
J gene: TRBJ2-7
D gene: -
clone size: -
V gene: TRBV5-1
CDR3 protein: CASSLESRAEQYF
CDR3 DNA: TGCGCCAGCAGCTTGGAAAGCAGGGCAGAGCAGTACTTC

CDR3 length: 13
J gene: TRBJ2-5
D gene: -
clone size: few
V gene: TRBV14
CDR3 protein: CASSQAFRETQYF
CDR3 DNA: TGTGCCAGCAGCCAAGCCTTCCGAGAGACCCAGTACTTC

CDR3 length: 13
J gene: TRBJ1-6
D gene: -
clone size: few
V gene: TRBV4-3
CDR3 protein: CASSQDQDRPLHF
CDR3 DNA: TGCGCCAGCAGCCAGGATCAGGACAGACCCCTCCACTTT

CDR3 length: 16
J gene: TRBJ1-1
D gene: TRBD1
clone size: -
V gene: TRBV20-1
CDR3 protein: CSARVRDRGPDTEAFF
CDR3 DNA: TGCAGTGCTAGAGTGAGGGACAGGGGGCCGGACACTGAAGCTTTCTTT

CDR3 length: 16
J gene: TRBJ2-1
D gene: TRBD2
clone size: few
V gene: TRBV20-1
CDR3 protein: CSATRLAGVSYNEQFF
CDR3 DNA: TGCAGCGCTACGCGTCTGGCGGGAGTCTCCTACAATGAGCAGTTCTTC

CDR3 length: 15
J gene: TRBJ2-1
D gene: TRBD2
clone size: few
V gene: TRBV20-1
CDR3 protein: CSAREGTSGRNEQFF
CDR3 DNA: TGCAGTGCTAGAGAAGGGACTAGCGGGAGGAATGAGCAGTTCTTC

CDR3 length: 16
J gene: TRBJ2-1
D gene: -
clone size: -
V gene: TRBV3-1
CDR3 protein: CASSPKSSGTKNEQFF
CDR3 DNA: TGTGCCAGCAGCCCCAAATCCTCCGGGACAAAGAATGAGCAGTTCTTC

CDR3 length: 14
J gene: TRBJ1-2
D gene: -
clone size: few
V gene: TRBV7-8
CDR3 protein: CASSLEAGKSVYTF
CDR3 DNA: TGTGCCAGCAGCTTAGAGGCAGGGAAGTCAGTCTACACCTTC

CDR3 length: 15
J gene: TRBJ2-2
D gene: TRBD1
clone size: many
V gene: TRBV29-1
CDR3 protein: CSVAPGQGNTGELFF
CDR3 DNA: TGCAGCGTGGCCCCGGGACAGGGTAACACCGGGGAGCTGTTTTTT

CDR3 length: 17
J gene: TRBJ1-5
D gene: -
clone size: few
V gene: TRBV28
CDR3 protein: CASSFPPWGSGNQPQHF
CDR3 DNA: TGTGCCAGCAGTTTTCCGCCCTGGGGATCGGGCAATCAGCCCCAGCATTTT

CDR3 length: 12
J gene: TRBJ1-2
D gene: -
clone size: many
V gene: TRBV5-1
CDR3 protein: CASSFTGGGYTF
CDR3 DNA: TGCGCCAGCAGCTTTACGGGGGGTGGCTACACCTTC

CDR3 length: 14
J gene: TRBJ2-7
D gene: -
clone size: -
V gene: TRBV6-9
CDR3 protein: CASSLGICPYEQYF
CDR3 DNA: TGTGCCAGCAGTTTAGGCATTTGTCCCTACGAGCAGTACTTC

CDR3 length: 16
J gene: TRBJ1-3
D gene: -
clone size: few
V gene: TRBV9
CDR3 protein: CASSVDLGVGGNTIYF
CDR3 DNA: TGTGCCAGCAGCGTAGATTTGGGGGTAGGCGGAAACACCATATATTTT

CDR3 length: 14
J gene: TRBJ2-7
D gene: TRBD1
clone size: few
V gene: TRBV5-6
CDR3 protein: CASSSGTAYYEQYF
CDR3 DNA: TGTGCCAGCAGCTCGGGGACAGCCTACTACGAGCAGTACTTC

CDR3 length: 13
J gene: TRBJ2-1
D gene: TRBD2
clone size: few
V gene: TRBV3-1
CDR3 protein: CASSQERRGRAFF
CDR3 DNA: TGTGCCAGCAGCCAAGAGAGACGCGGGAGAGCGTTCTTC

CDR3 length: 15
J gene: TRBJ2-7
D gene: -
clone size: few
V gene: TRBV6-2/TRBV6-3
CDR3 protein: CASSYSAEIPYEQYF
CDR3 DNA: TGTGCCAGCAGTTACTCGGCGGAGATTCCCTACGAGCAGTACTTC

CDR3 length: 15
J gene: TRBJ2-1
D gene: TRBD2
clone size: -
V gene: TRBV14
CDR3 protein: CASNPRGGTYNEQFF
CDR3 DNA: TGTGCCAGCAATCCGCGGGGGGGGACCTACAATGAGCAGTTCTTC